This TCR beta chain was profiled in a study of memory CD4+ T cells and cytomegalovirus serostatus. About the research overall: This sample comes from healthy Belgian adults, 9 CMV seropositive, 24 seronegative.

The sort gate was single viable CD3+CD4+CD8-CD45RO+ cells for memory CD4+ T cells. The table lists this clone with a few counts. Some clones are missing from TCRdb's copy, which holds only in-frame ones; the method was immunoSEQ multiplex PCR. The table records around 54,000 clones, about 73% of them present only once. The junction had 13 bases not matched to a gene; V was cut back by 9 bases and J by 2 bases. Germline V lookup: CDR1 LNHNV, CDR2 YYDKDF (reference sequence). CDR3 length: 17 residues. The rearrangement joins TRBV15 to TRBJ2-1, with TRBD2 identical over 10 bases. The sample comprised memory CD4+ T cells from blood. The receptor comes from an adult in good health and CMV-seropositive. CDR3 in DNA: TGTGCCACTACATGGGAGCGAGCGGGAGGGACCTACAATGAGCAGTTCTTC. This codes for CATTWERAGGTYNEQFF. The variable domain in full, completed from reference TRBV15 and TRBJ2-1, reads DAMVIQNPRYQVTQFGKPVTLSCSQTLNHNVMYWYQQKSSQAPKLLFHYYDKDFNNEADTPDNFQSRRPNTSFCFLDIRSPGLGDTAMYLCATTWERAGGTYNEQFFGPGTRLTVL.